This T cell receptor (beta chain) was sequenced for a study of CD8 T cells in Susac syndrome. Random-hexamer reverse transcription was applied to about 0.5 to 1 ug RNA. One entry per CDR3 protein, called by TCRdb with MiXCR from the immunoSEQ multiplex PCR reads. The profile shows approximately 190,000 distinct CDR3 sequences, roughly 92% of them singletons. Trimming took 3 bases from V and 3 from J; bases not matched to a gene: 6. The germline V gene encodes CDR1 DFQATT and CDR2 SNEGSKA (reference sequence). The CDR3 extends over 14 amino acids. Sequencing was carried out using CD4+ T cells from PBMCs. V is TRBV20-1 and J is TRBJ2-5, with 8 bases that match TRBD1. The receptor comes from a human donor in good health. CDR3 region: CSASPQTGEETQYF. CDR3 nucleotides: TGCAGTGCTAGCCCTCAGACAGGGGAAGAGACCCAGTACTTC.